A single sample is the source of the 5 T cell receptor beta chains below, sequenced in a study of T cell responses to AZD1222 COVID-19 vaccine. Here immunoSEQ multiplex PCR was the method, and the copy in TCRdb shows in-frame clones only, minus some. The table lists around 160,000 clones, 80% to 95% of them singletons. This sample comprised peripheral blood, obtained on day 0 of MenACWY control vaccination. The receptors come from an adult in good health.

V usage is TRBV5-6 and J usage is TRBJ2-7; D is perhaps TRBD1 or TRBD2 (5 bases each). V was trimmed by 4 bases and J by 1 base, leaving 12 bases between them. Germline V gene lookup returns CDR1 SGHDT and CDR2 YYEEEE. CDR3 length equals 14 residues. The CDR3: CASSLRDGSYEQYF. In DNA, the CDR3 is TGTGCCAGCAGCCTGAGGGACGGGTCCTACGAGCAGTACTTC.

The CDR3 sequence: CASSLNGGQRNSPLHF. CDR3 coding DNA: TGTGCCAGCAGCTTGAACGGGGGGCAGAGGAATTCACCCCTCCACTTT. This chain connects TRBV5-4 to TRBJ1-6; the D gene is possibly TRBD1 (6 bases). The germline V and J ends were trimmed by 1 base and 7 bases, with 15 bases remaining between them. The CDR3 spans 16 residues. Looked up from germline, CDR1 is SGHNT and CDR2 is YYREEE (reference sequence). Supplemented by reference TRBV5-4 and TRBJ1-6, the full variable domain reads ETGVTQSPTHLIKTRGQQVTLRCSSQSGHNTVSWYQQALGQGPQFIFQYYREEENGRGNFPPRFSGLQFPNYSSELNVNALELDDSALYLCASSLNGGQRNSPLHFGNGTRLTVT.

This chain links TRBV7-8 with TRBJ1-1, with 7 positions matching TRBD1. Looked up from germline, CDR1 is SGHVS and CDR2 is FQNEAQ. The CDR3 totals 15 residues. V was clipped by 5 bases and J by 4 bases; unmatched bases: 10. CDR3 nucleotide sequence: TGTGCCAGCAGCGTACGACAGGGATTCATCACTGAAGCTTTCTTT. Translation: CASSVRQGFITEAFF.

J is TRBJ1-3 and V is TRBV6-6; perhaps TRBD1 as D (5 bases). Germline V gene lookup returns CDR1 MNHNY and CDR2 SVGAGI (reference sequence). This CDR3 comprises 14 residues. The V gene lost 6 bases and the J gene lost 2 bases, with 11 bases spanning the gap. CDR3 amino acids: CASRGGGAGNTIYF. The CDR3 DNA reads as TGTGCCAGCAGGGGGGGAGGGGCTGGAAACACCATATATTTT.

This clone was picked up a small number of times. The chain has TRBV5-6 and TRBJ2-5; D not resolved. The ends were cut back, 2 bases at V and 5 bases at J, with 19 bases in the middle. The CDR3 runs 16 residues. From germline, CDR1 is SGHDT and CDR2 YYEEEE. The chain's CDR3 is CASSFSWFVFSETQYF. CDR3 DNA: TGTGCCAGCAGCTTCTCGTGGTTTGTCTTCTCGGAGACCCAGTACTTC.